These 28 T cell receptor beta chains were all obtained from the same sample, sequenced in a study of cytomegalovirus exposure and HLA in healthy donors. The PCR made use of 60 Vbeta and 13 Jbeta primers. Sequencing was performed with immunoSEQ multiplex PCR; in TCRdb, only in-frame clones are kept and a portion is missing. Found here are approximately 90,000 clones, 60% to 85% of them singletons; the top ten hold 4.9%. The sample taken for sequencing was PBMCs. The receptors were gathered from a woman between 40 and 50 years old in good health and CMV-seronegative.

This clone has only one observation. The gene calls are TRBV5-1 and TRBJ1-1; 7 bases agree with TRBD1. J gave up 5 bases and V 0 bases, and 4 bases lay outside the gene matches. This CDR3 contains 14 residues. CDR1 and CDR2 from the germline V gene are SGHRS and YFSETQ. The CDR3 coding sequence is TGCGCCAGCAGCTTGGTCGGCAGGGGGACTGAAGCTTTCTTT. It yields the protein CASSLVGRGTEAFF.

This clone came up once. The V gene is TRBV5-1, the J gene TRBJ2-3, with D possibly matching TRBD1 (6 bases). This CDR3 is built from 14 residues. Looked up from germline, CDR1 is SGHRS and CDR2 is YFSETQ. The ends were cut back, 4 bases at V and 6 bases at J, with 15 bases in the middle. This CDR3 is CASSPHLGADTQYF. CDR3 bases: TGCGCCAGCAGCCCTCACTTGGGGGCGGATACGCAGTATTTT.

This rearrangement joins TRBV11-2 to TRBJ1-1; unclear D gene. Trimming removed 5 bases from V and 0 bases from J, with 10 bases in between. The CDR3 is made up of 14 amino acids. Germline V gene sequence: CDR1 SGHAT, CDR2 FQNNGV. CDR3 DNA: TGTGCCAGCAGCACTCAGGCATTGAACACTGAAGCTTTCTTT. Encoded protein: CASSTQALNTEAFF.

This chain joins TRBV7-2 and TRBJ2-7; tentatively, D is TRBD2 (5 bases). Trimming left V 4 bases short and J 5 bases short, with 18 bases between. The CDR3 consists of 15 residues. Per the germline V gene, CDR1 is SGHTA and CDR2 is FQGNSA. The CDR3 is CASSSPLGLADEQYF. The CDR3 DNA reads TGTGCCAGCAGCTCCCCCTTAGGGCTAGCAGACGAGCAGTACTTC.

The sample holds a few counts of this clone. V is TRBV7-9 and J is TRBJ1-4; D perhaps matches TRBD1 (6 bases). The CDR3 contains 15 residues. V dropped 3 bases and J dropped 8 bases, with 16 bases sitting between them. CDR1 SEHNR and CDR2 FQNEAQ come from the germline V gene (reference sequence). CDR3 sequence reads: CASSLGRAGGEKLFF. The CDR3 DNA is TGTGCCAGCAGCTTGGGTCGAGCGGGGGGCGAAAAACTGTTTTTT.

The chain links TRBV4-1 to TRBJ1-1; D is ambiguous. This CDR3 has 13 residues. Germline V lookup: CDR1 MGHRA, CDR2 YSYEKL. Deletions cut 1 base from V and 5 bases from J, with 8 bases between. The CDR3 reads CASSQVGGTEAFF. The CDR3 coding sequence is TGCGCCAGCAGCCAAGTAGGCGGGACTGAAGCTTTCTTT.

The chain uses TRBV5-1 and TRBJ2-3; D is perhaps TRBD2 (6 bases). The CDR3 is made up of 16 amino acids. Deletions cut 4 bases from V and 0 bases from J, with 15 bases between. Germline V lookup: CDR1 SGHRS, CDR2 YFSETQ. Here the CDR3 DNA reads TGCGCCAGCAGCCTGGCCGTTAGCGGTAGCACAGATACGCAGTATTTT. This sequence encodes CASSLAVSGSTDTQYF. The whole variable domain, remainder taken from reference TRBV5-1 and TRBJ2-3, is KAGVTQTPRYLIKTRGQQVTLSCSPISGHRSVSWYQQTPGQGLQFLFEYFSETQRNKGNFPGRFSGRQFSNSRSEMNVSTLELGDSALYLCASSLAVSGSTDTQYFGPGTRLTVL.

CDR3 nucleotide sequence: TGTGCCAGCAGTTTATCTTCCGGGGGTAGGGGGCCGCTCTACGAGCAGTACTTC. Protein sequence: CASSLSSGGRGPLYEQYF. This chain connects TRBV27 to TRBJ2-7; D perhaps matches TRBD1 (7 bases). Looked up from germline, CDR1 is MNHEY and CDR2 is SMNVEV (reference sequence). This CDR3 region has 18 residues. The V end lost 0 bases, the J end lost 3 bases, and 21 bases lay between the germline ends.

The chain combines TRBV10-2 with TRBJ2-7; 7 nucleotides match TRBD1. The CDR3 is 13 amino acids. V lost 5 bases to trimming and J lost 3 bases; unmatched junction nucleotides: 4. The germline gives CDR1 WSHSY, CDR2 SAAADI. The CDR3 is CASSHDRDYEQYF. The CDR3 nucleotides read TGCGCCAGCAGTCATGACAGGGACTACGAGCAGTACTTC.

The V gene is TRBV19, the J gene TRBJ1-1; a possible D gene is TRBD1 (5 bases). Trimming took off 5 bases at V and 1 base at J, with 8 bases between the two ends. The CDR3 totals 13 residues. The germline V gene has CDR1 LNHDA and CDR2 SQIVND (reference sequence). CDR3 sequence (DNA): TGTGCCAGTAGTCACGGACAGAACACTGAAGCTTTCTTT. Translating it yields CASSHGQNTEAFF.

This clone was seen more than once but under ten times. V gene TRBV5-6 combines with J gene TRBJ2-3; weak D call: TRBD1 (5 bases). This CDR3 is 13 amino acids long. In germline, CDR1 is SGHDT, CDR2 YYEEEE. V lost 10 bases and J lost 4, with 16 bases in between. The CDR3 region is CAHITGQPDTQYF. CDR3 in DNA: TGTGCCCACATTACAGGCCAGCCAGATACGCAGTATTTT. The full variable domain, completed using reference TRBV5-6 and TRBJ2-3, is DAGVTQSPTHLIKTRGQQVTLRCSPKSGHDTVSWYQQALGQGPQFIFQYYEEEERQRGNFPDRFSGHQFPNYSSELNVNALLLGDSALYLCAHITGQPDTQYFGPGTRLTVL.

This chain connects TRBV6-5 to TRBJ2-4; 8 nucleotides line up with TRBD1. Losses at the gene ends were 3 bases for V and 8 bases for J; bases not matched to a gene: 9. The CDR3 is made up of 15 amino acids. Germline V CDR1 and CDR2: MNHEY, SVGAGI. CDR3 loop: CASSYRAGGGDIQYF. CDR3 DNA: TGTGCCAGCAGTTATAGGGCAGGGGGCGGAGACATTCAGTACTTC.

The CDR3 bases are TGTGCTAGTGGTTTGGTACTTCTGCAGGCTTCTAACTATGGCTACACCTTC. Its protein product is CASGLVLLQASNYGYTF. The chain is built from TRBV12-5 and TRBJ1-2; unclear D gene. The V end was cut by 0 bases, the J end by 0 bases, with 14 bases between. The CDR3 loop spans 17 amino acids. Germline-derived CDR1 and CDR2 are LGHNT and FRNRAP.

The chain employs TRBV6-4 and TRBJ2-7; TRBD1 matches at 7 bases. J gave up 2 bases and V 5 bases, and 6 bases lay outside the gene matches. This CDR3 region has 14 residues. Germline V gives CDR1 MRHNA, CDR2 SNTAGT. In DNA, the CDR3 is TGTGCCAGCAGTCCCGACAGGGCAACCTACGAGCAGTACTTC. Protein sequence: CASSPDRATYEQYF.

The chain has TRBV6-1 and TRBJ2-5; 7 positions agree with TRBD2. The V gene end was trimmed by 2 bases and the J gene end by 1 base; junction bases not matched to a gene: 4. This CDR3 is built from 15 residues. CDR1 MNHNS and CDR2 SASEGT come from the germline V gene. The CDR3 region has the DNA TGTGCCAGCAGTGAATCCCGACTAGCCCAAGAGACCCAGTACTTC. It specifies CASSESRLAQETQYF.

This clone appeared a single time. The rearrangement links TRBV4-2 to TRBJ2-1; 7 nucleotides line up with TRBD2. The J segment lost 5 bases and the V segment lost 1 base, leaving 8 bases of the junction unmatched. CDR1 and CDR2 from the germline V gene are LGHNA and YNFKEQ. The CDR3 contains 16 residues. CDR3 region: CASSQAGGGSHNEQFF. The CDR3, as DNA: TGTGCCAGCAGCCAAGCCGGCGGGGGTTCCCACAATGAGCAGTTCTTC.

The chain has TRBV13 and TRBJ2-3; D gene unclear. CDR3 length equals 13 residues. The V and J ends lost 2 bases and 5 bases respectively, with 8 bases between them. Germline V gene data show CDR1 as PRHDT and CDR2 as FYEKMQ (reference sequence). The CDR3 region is CASSLLPVDTQYF. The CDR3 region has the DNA TGTGCCAGCAGCTTACTCCCCGTAGATACGCAGTATTTT.

Written as DNA, the CDR3 is TGTGCCAGCAGCCAAGAAGACAGGGGCTTCTACAATGAGCAGTTCTTC. This gives the protein CASSQEDRGFYNEQFF. V usage is TRBV4-2 and J usage is TRBJ2-1, with TRBD1 matching 8 bases. V dropped 0 bases and J dropped 3; count of bases not matched to a gene: 4. The CDR3 runs to 16 residues. The germline gives CDR1 LGHNA, CDR2 YNFKEQ.

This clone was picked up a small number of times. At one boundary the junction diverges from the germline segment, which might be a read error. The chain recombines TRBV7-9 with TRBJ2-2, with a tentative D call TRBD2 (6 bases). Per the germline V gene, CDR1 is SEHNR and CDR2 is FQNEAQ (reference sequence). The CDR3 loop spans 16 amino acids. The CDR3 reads CASSVAGGVGTGELFF. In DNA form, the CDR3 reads TGTGCCAGCAGCGTAGCCGGGGGAGTTGGTACCGGGGAGCTGTTTTTT.

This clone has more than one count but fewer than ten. The DNA for the CDR3 is TGTGCCAGCAGTCTCAACGACGGGGCCTACGAGCAGTACTTC. This gives the protein CASSLNDGAYEQYF. The rearrangement links TRBV6-5 to TRBJ2-7; D perhaps matches TRBD2 (5 bases). This CDR3 is 14 amino acids long. Germline V gene data show CDR1 as MNHEY and CDR2 as SVGAGI. Trimming stripped 5 bases from V and 2 bases from J, with 13 bases between.

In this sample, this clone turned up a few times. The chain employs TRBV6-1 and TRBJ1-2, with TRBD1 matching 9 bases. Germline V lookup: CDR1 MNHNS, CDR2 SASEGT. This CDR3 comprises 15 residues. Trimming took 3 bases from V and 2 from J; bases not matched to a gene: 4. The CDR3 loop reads CASSDWGTGNYGYTF. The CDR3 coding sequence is TGTGCCAGCAGTGATTGGGGGACAGGGAACTATGGCTACACCTTC.

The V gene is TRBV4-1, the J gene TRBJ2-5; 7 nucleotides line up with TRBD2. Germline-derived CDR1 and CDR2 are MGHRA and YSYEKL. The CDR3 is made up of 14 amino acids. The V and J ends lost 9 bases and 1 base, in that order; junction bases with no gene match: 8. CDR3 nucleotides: TGCGCCAGTTCGGTGGGGGGGGTCCAAGAGACCCAGTACTTC. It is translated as CASSVGGVQETQYF.

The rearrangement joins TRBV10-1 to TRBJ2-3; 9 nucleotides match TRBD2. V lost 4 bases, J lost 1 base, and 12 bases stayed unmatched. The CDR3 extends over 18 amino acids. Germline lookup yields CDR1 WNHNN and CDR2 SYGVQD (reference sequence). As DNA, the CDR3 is TGCGCCAGCAGTGTCCTACGGGGGCTAGCGGGGCGCACAGATACGCAGTATTTT. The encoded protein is CASSVLRGLAGRTDTQYF.

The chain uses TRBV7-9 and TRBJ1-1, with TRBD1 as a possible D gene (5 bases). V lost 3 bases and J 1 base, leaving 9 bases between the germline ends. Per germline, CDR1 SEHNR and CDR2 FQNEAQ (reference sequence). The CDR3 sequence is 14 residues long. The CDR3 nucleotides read TGTGCCAGCAGCTTGCGGGACCCGAACACTGAAGCTTTCTTT. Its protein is CASSLRDPNTEAFF. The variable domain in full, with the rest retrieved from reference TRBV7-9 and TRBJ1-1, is DTGVSQNPRHKITKRGQNVTFRCDPISEHNRLYWYRQTLGQGPEFLTYFQNEAQLEKSRLLSDRFSAERPKGSFSTLEIQRTEQGDSAMYLCASSLRDPNTEAFFGQGTRLTVV.

CDR3 protein: CATRVTSNHEQYF. CDR3 DNA sequence: TGTGCCACCCGAGTGACATCGAACCACGAGCAGTACTTC. V gene TRBV19 combines with J gene TRBJ2-7; D not certain. V lost 10 bases and J lost 5, with 18 bases in between. Per the germline V gene, CDR1 is LNHDA and CDR2 is SQIVND (reference sequence). This CDR3 comprises 13 residues.

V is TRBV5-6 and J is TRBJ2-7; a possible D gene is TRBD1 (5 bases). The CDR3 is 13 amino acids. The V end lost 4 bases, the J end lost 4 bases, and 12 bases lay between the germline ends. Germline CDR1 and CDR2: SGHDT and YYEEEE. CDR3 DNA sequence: TGTGCCAGCAGCCTGAGGCAGGGTTACGAGCAGTACTTC. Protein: CASSLRQGYEQYF.

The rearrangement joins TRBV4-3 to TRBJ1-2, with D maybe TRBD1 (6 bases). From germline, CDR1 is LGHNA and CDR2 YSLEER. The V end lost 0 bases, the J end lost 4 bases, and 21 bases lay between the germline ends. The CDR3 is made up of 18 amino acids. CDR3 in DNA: TGCGCCAGCAGCCAAGAAGGGTTTCAGGGGAAGGAGGCCTATGGCTACACCTTC. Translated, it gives CASSQEGFQGKEAYGYTF.

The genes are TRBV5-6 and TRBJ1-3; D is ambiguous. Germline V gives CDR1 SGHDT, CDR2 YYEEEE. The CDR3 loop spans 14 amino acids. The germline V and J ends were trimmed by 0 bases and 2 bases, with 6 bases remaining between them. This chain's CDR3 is CASSLAGAGNTIYF. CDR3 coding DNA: TGTGCCAGCAGCTTGGCCGGGGCTGGAAACACCATATATTTT.